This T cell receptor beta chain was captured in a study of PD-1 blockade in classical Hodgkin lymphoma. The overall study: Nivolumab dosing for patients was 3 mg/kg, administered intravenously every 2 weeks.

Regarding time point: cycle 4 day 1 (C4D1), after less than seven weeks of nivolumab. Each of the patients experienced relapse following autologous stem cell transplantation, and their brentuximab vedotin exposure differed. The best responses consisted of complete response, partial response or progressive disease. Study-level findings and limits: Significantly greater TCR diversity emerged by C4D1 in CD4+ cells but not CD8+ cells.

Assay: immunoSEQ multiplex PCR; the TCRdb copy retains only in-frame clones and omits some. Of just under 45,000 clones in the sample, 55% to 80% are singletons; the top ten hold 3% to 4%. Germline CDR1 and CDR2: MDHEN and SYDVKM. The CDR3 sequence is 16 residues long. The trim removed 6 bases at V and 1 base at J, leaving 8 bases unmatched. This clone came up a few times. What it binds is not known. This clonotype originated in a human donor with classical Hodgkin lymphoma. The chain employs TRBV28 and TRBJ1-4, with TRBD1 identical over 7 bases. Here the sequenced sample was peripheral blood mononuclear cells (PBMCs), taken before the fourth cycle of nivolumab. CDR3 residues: CASRSGGGRTNEKLFF. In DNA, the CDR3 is TGTGCCAGCAGGTCAGGGGGAGGGCGAACTAATGAAAAACTGTTTTTT.